Listed below are T cell receptor beta chains from one sample, sequenced in a study of blood T cell repertoires in COVID-19. The protocol was immunoSEQ multiplex PCR, while the TCRdb copy is restricted to in-frame clones and leaves out a portion. The table lists 350,000 to 450,000 clones, approximately 91% of them singletons. Sequenced material: PBMCs or T cells enriched from blood (not recorded which). These receptors all come from a woman between 18 and 29 years old who had been exposed to COVID-19. Both conserved end residues are part of each CDR3. The D gene is left open where the match is weak. Size tells how often a clone was seen (once, few, many) or the class of an expanded clone, and some rows leave it out.

d_call: TRBD1
j_call: TRBJ1-4
clone_size: few
v_call: TRBV28
cdr3_aa: CASSSPGGQNEKLFF
cdr3_nt: TGTGCCAGCAGTTCGCCAGGGGGCCAAAATGAAAAACTGTTTTTT

d_call: .
j_call: TRBJ1-4
clone_size: .
v_call: TRBV4-3
cdr3_aa: CASSQDRTATNEKLFF
cdr3_nt: TGCGCCAGCAGCCAAGATCGAACAGCAACTAATGAAAAACTGTTTTTT

d_call: TRBD2
j_call: TRBJ2-3
clone_size: .
v_call: TRBV7-9
cdr3_aa: CASSRTSGKTDTQYF
cdr3_nt: TGTGCCAGCAGTCGGACTAGCGGGAAGACAGATACGCAGTATTTT

d_call: .
j_call: TRBJ1-5
clone_size: .
v_call: TRBV6-5
cdr3_aa: CASKLDAYNQPQHF
cdr3_nt: TGTGCCAGCAAACTAGACGCATACAATCAGCCCCAGCATTTT

d_call: .
j_call: TRBJ1-2
clone_size: .
v_call: TRBV30
cdr3_aa: CAWSMEYSNYGYTF
cdr3_nt: TGTGCCTGGAGTATGGAGTATTCTAACTATGGCTACACCTTC

d_call: .
j_call: TRBJ2-1
clone_size: .
v_call: TRBV7-8
cdr3_aa: CASSQRKPIYNEQFF
cdr3_nt: TGTGCCAGCAGCCAGCGGAAACCTATCTACAATGAGCAGTTCTTC

d_call: TRBD1
j_call: TRBJ1-5
clone_size: once
v_call: TRBV28
cdr3_aa: CASSLGWTGGSSNQPQHF
cdr3_nt: TGTGCCAGCAGTTTAGGGTGGACAGGGGGGAGTTCGAATCAGCCCCAGCATTTT

d_call: .
j_call: TRBJ2-3
clone_size: .
v_call: TRBV27
cdr3_aa: CASQGDTQYF
cdr3_nt: TGTGCCAGCCAGGGAGATACGCAGTATTTT

d_call: .
j_call: TRBJ1-1
clone_size: .
v_call: TRBV28
cdr3_aa: CASSLGRKGILNTEAFF
cdr3_nt: TGTGCCAGCAGTTTAGGCAGGAAGGGGATACTTAACACTGAAGCTTTCTTT

d_call: TRBD1
j_call: TRBJ1-2
clone_size: .
v_call: TRBV5-1
cdr3_aa: CASSLSPVGTVYGYTF
cdr3_nt: TGCGCCAGCAGCTTGTCCCCAGTTGGGACAGTCTATGGCTACACCTTC

d_call: .
j_call: TRBJ1-1
clone_size: .
v_call: TRBV10-3
cdr3_aa: CAISRGFSMNTEAFF
cdr3_nt: TGTGCCATCAGTCGGGGTTTTTCCATGAACACTGAAGCTTTCTTT

d_call: .
j_call: TRBJ1-1
clone_size: .
v_call: TRBV2
cdr3_aa: CASRPSGGDTEAFF
cdr3_nt: TGTGCCAGCAGGCCCAGCGGGGGCGACACTGAAGCTTTCTTT

d_call: .
j_call: TRBJ1-5
clone_size: .
v_call: TRBV6-5
cdr3_aa: CASSGGSNQPQHF
cdr3_nt: TGTGCCAGCTCCGGAGGGAGCAATCAGCCCCAGCATTTT

d_call: .
j_call: TRBJ1-2
clone_size: .
v_call: TRBV3-1/TRBV3-2
cdr3_aa: CASSHGLGLKGYTF
cdr3_nt: TGTGCCAGCAGCCATGGATTGGGACTCAAGGGCTACACCTTC

d_call: TRBD1
j_call: TRBJ1-5
clone_size: few
v_call: TRBV7-2
cdr3_aa: CASSLRQGGQPQHF
cdr3_nt: TGTGCCAGCAGCTTACGACAGGGAGGCCAGCCCCAGCATTTT

d_call: .
j_call: TRBJ1-1
clone_size: .
v_call: TRBV30
cdr3_aa: CAWSQGGGDRTEAFF
cdr3_nt: TGTGCCTGGAGTCAAGGCGGCGGGGATCGTACTGAAGCTTTCTTT

d_call: .
j_call: TRBJ1-3
clone_size: .
v_call: TRBV12-3/TRBV12-4
cdr3_aa: CASRSSGNTIYF
cdr3_nt: TGTGCCAGCAGGTCTTCTGGAAACACCATATATTTT

d_call: TRBD1
j_call: TRBJ1-2
clone_size: .
v_call: TRBV28
cdr3_aa: CASSSGQGLSNYGYTF
cdr3_nt: TGTGCCAGCAGTTCGGGACAGGGGCTTTCTAACTATGGCTACACCTTC

d_call: TRBD2
j_call: TRBJ2-5
clone_size: .
v_call: TRBV24-1
cdr3_aa: CATTGSHGDRTSEQETQYF
cdr3_nt: TGTGCCACCACTGGGTCGCACGGCGACCGAACTAGCGAACAAGAGACCCAGTACTTC

d_call: TRBD2
j_call: TRBJ2-7
clone_size: .
v_call: TRBV10-3
cdr3_aa: CAISDGGGSYEQYF
cdr3_nt: TGTGCCATCAGTGATGGCGGGGGGTCCTACGAGCAGTACTTC

d_call: .
j_call: TRBJ2-6
clone_size: .
v_call: TRBV19
cdr3_aa: CASSMSGYSGANVLTF
cdr3_nt: TGTGCCAGTAGTATGTCAGGGTACTCTGGGGCCAACGTCCTGACTTTC

d_call: .
j_call: TRBJ2-7
clone_size: .
v_call: TRBV4-2
cdr3_aa: CASSNQWGVYEQYF
cdr3_nt: TGTGCCAGCAGCAATCAGTGGGGGGTCTACGAGCAGTACTTC

d_call: TRBD1
j_call: TRBJ1-2
clone_size: .
v_call: TRBV7-8
cdr3_aa: CASSLRPFGTDLYGYTF
cdr3_nt: TGTGCCAGCAGCTTAAGGCCGTTCGGGACAGACCTCTATGGCTACACCTTC

d_call: .
j_call: TRBJ2-2
clone_size: .
v_call: TRBV28
cdr3_aa: CASSFHREEMLFF
cdr3_nt: TGTGCCAGCAGTTTTCACAGGGAAGAGATGTTGTTTTTT

d_call: TRBD1
j_call: TRBJ2-1
clone_size: once
v_call: TRBV9
cdr3_aa: CASSVGGQANMNEQFF
cdr3_nt: TGTGCCAGCAGCGTAGGGGGACAGGCCAACATGAATGAGCAGTTCTTC

d_call: TRBD2
j_call: TRBJ2-1
clone_size: .
v_call: TRBV11-3
cdr3_aa: CASSLGASGSRGNEQFF
cdr3_nt: TGTGCCAGCAGCTTAGGGGCTAGCGGGAGTCGGGGAAATGAGCAGTTCTTC

d_call: .
j_call: TRBJ2-5
clone_size: .
v_call: TRBV5-6
cdr3_aa: CASSFRLETQYF
cdr3_nt: TGTGCCAGCAGCTTTCGGTTAGAGACCCAGTACTTC

d_call: .
j_call: TRBJ2-1
clone_size: .
v_call: TRBV27
cdr3_aa: CASRVGGYNEQFF
cdr3_nt: TGTGCCAGCAGGGTAGGGGGTTACAATGAGCAGTTCTTC

d_call: .
j_call: TRBJ1-6
clone_size: once
v_call: TRBV7-9
cdr3_aa: CASSLGVNSPLHF
cdr3_nt: TGTGCCAGCAGCTTAGGTGTAAATTCACCCCTCCACTTT

d_call: .
j_call: TRBJ1-2
clone_size: .
v_call: TRBV30
cdr3_aa: CAWSGGVYGYTF
cdr3_nt: TGTGCCTGGAGCGGCGGAGTCTATGGCTACACCTTC

d_call: .
j_call: TRBJ1-1
clone_size: .
v_call: TRBV25-1
cdr3_aa: CASSEWGGTEAFF
cdr3_nt: TGTGCCAGCAGTGAATGGGGAGGCACTGAAGCTTTCTTT

d_call: .
j_call: TRBJ2-2
clone_size: .
v_call: TRBV4-1
cdr3_aa: CASSQAQGTGELFF
cdr3_nt: TGCGCCAGCAGCCAAGCACAGGGCACCGGGGAGCTGTTTTTT

d_call: TRBD1
j_call: TRBJ1-1
clone_size: .
v_call: TRBV9
cdr3_aa: CASSSRQGGSTEAFF
cdr3_nt: TGTGCCAGCAGCAGCCGACAGGGTGGGAGCACTGAAGCTTTCTTT

d_call: .
j_call: TRBJ2-7
clone_size: .
v_call: TRBV28
cdr3_aa: CASSLTSGGAYEQYF
cdr3_nt: TGTGCCAGCAGTTTGACGAGCGGAGGGGCCTACGAGCAGTACTTC

d_call: .
j_call: TRBJ1-2
clone_size: .
v_call: TRBV5-1
cdr3_aa: CASSLDSNYGYTF
cdr3_nt: TGCGCCAGCAGCTTGGACTCAAACTATGGCTACACCTTC

d_call: TRBD2
j_call: TRBJ2-3
clone_size: .
v_call: TRBV27
cdr3_aa: CASSPGTPAGGPGDTQYF
cdr3_nt: TGTGCCAGCAGTCCAGGGACCCCAGCGGGAGGGCCGGGAGATACGCAGTATTTT